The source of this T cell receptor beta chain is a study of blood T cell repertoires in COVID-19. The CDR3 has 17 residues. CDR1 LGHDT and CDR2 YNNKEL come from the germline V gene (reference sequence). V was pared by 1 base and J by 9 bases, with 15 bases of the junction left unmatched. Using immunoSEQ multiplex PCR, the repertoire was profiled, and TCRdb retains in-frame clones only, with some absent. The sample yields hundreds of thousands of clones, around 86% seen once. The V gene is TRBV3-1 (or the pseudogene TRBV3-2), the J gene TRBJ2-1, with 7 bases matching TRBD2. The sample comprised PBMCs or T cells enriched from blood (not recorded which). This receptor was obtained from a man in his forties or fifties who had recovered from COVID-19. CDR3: CASSQGGLRPEGGEQFF. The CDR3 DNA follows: TGTGCCAGCAGCCAAGGGGGACTAAGACCCGAGGGTGGTGAGCAGTTCTTC.